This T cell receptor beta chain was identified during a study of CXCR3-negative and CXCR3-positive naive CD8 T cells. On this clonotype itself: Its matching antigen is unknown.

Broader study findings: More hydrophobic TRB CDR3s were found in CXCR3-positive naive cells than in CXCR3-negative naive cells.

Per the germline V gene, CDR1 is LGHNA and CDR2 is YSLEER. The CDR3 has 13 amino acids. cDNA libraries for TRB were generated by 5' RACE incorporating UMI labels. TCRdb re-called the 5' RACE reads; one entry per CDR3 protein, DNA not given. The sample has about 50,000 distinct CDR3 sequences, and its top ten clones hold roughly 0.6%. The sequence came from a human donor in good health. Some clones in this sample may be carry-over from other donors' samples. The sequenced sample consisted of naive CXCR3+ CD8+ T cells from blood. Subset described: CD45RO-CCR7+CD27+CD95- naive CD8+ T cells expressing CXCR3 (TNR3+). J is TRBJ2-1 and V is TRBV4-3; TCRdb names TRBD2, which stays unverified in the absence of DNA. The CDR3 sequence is CASSQGLADEQFF.